This entry describes one TCR beta chain. Its matching antigen is unknown. These data originate in a study of cytomegalovirus exposure and HLA in healthy donors. Overall study findings and caveats: Analyzed later, most CMV-associated TCR beta chains appeared HLA-restricted. Later on, an analysis found that several of the most significant clusters appeared to be linked to common viral pathogens, which included parvovirus B19. Some TCR beta chains (roughly 150 of them) were listed as cytomegalovirus-associated. Researchers had no immune exposure information except CMV serostatus available.

Amplification used 60 Vbeta primers and 13 Jbeta primers. Produced via immunoSEQ multiplex PCR; TCRdb's table is partial and in-frame only. There are roughly 80,000 clones in the sample, with roughly 13% held by the top ten. V dropped 3 bases and J dropped 4 bases, with 9 bases sitting between them. CDR1 MNHNS and CDR2 SASEGT come from the germline V gene. The length of the CDR3 is 13 residues. Sequenced: PBMCs. This TCR came from a man aged 45-60 years in good health and CMV-seropositive. V and J are TRBV6-1 and TRBJ1-2; D remains ambiguous. The DNA for the CDR3 is TGTGCCAGCAGTGAGGCGGAGAGCTATGGCTACACCTTC. Protein sequence: CASSEAESYGYTF.